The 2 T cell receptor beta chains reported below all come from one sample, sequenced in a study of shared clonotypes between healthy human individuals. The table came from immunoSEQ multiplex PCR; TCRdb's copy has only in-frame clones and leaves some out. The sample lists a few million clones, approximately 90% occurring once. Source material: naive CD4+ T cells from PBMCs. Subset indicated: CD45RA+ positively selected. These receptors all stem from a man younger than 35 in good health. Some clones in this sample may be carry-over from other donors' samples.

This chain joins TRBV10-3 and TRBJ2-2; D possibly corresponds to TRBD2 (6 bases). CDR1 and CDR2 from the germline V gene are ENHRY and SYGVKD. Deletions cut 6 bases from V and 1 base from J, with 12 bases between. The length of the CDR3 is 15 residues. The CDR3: CAISGAGLNTGELFF. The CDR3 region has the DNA TGTGCCATCAGCGGGGCGGGGCTGAACACCGGGGAGCTGTTTTTT.

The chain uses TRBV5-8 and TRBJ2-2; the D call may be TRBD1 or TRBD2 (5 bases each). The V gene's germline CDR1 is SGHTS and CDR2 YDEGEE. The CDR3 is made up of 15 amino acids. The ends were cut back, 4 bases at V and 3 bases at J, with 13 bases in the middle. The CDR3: CASSPTPGHTGELFF. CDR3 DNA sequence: TGTGCCAGCAGCCCTACACCGGGACACACCGGGGAGCTGTTTTTT. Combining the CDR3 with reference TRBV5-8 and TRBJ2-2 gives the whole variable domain EAGVTQSPTHLIKTRGQQATLRCSPISGHTSVYWYQQALGLGLQFLLWYDEGEERNRGNFPPRFSGRQFPNYSSELNVNALELEDSALYLCASSPTPGHTGELFFGEGSRLTVL.